The 22 T cell receptor beta chains presented below share a single source sample, sequenced in a study of vaccination effects on CD4 cells after COVID-19 (dated by TCRdb to about 2022). Their cognate antigens are unknown. To identify antigen-specific CD4+ T cell clonotypes by their expansion, the ViraFEST assay first stimulated PBMC with viral peptide pools and then applied TCR sequencing. After less than eleven days of culture, CD4+ T cells were isolated with the EasySep CD4+ T cell isolation kit. PCR-confirmed SARS-CoV-2 infection had occurred in convalescent patients between March and December 2020, before the Alpha, Beta and Delta variants emerged in the United States. Library construction relied on the immunoSEQ multiplex PCR assay. TCRdb limited this immuneACCESS table to in-frame rearrangements with V and J called. A share of clones is missing; checked studies link under half to unresolved V genes, and the rest is unexplained. This sample is represented by tens of thousands of clones; around two thirds of them were singletons. About 33% of the sample is taken by the ten largest.

Specimen: CD4+ T cells from PBMCs cultured with a peptide pool, collected before COVID-19 vaccination. The receptors shown here come from a human donor who had a prior SARS-CoV-2 infection.

The J gene is TRBJ2-7, the V gene TRBV6-2 or TRBV6-3; 7 nucleotides agree with TRBD2. Germline CDR1 reads MNHEY; CDR2 reads SVGEGT. Germline trimming cut 1 base from V and 5 bases from J; bases unmatched to any gene: 2. The CDR3 is 13 residues long. In DNA form, the CDR3 reads TGTGCCAGCAGTTACTACCGGGGGGACGAGCAGTACTTC. Amino acid sequence: CASSYYRGDEQYF.

This rearrangement joins TRBV11-2 to TRBJ1-2, with 7 positions matching TRBD1. V lost 1 base to trimming and J lost 4 bases; unmatched junction nucleotides: 3. CDR1 is SGHAT and CDR2 is FQNNGV in the germline V gene. The CDR3 covers 14 residues. CDR3 protein: CASSLASGGYGYTF. In nucleotides, the CDR3 is TGTGCCAGCAGCTTAGCCTCAGGGGGCTATGGCTACACCTTC. Together with reference TRBV11-2 and TRBJ1-2, the CDR3 gives the full variable domain: EAGVAQSPRYKIIEKRQSVAFWCNPISGHATLYWYQQILGQGPKLLIQFQNNGVVDDSQLPKDRFSAERLKGVDSTLKIQPAKLEDSAVYLCASSLASGGYGYTFGSGTRLTVV.

This chain connects TRBV7-3 to TRBJ1-6; D not resolved. Trimming took off 5 bases at V and 0 bases at J, with 8 bases between the two ends. CDR1 and CDR2 from the germline V gene are SGHTA and FQGTGA. The CDR3 covers 15 residues. The CDR3 reads CASSVESSYNSPLHF. The CDR3 nucleotides read TGTGCCAGCAGCGTGGAGAGCTCCTATAATTCACCCCTCCACTTT.

This sequence joins TRBV6-5 and TRBJ2-5, with D hard to call. The germline gives CDR1 MNHEY, CDR2 SVGAGI. The CDR3 totals 10 residues. V lost 10 bases, J lost 5 bases, and 8 bases lay in between. CDR3 residues: CATPPETQYF. The CDR3 bases are TGTGCCACTCCCCCGGAGACCCAGTACTTC.

The chain carries TRBV2 and TRBJ2-3; maybe TRBD1 (5 bases). V lost 6 bases to trimming and J lost 4 bases, with 11 bases between them. Germline CDR1 is SNHLY and CDR2 is FYNNEI. The CDR3 is 13 amino acids. Here the CDR3 reads CASRGDSPDTQYF. The DNA of the CDR3 is TGTGCCAGCAGAGGAGACAGTCCAGATACGCAGTATTTT.

Only a few counts were recorded for this clone. CDR3 residues: CASGRDRSYEQYF. Written as DNA, the CDR3 is TGTGCCAGCGGCAGGGACAGATCCTACGAGCAGTACTTC. The chain couples TRBV2 to TRBJ2-7, with 7 bases aligning to TRBD1. V was clipped by 8 bases and J by 1 base; unmatched bases: 5. Germline V gives CDR1 SNHLY, CDR2 FYNNEI. The length of the CDR3 is 13 residues.

The chain combines TRBV18 with TRBJ1-1; D is unresolved. The CDR3 totals 15 residues. The germline CDR1 and CDR2 sequences are KGHSH and LQKENI. V was pared by 0 bases and J by 1 base, with 9 bases between. This CDR3 reads CASSPPSQRNTEAFF. For the CDR3, the DNA is TGTGCCAGCTCACCACCGTCCCAGAGGAACACTGAAGCTTTCTTT.

The V gene is TRBV30, the J gene TRBJ1-6; tentatively, D is TRBD1 (6 bases). Deletions cut 5 bases from V and 0 bases from J, with 11 bases between. CDR1 is GTSNPN and CDR2 is SVGIG in the germline V gene (reference sequence). The CDR3 length is 15 residues. The CDR3 DNA reads TGTGCCTGGCAAACAGGGAGCTCCTATAATTCACCCCTCCACTTT. This sequence encodes CAWQTGSSYNSPLHF.

The genes are TRBV19 and TRBJ1-5; 11 bases match TRBD1. This CDR3 comprises 13 residues. The germline CDR1 and CDR2 sequences are LNHDA and SQIVND (reference sequence). The V gene end was trimmed by 10 bases and the J gene end by 5 bases; junction bases not matched to a gene: 4. The CDR3 protein is CAIKGQGDQPQHF. CDR3 bases: TGTGCCATCAAGGGACAGGGGGATCAGCCCCAGCATTTT.

The V gene is TRBV2, the J gene TRBJ2-5; the D gene is possibly TRBD2 (5 bases). From germline, CDR1 is SNHLY and CDR2 FYNNEI. CDR3 length: 14 amino acids. V dropped 2 bases and J dropped 0 bases, with 7 bases sitting between them. The CDR3 DNA follows: TGTGCCAGCAGTGAATTCGGGAACCAAGAGACCCAGTACTTC. Translating it yields CASSEFGNQETQYF. Filled out from reference TRBV2 and TRBJ2-5, the complete variable domain reads EPEVTQTPSHQVTQMGQEVILRCVPISNHLYFYWYRQILGQKVEFLVSFYNNEISEKSEIFDDQFSVERPDGSNFTLKIRSTKLEDSAMYFCASSEFGNQETQYFGPGTRLLVL.

This clone was observed a handful of times. This chain links TRBV5-8 with TRBJ2-5; D is perhaps TRBD1 (5 bases). This CDR3 spans 15 amino acids. Per the germline V gene, CDR1 is SGHTS and CDR2 is YDEGEE. Trimming shortened V by 1 base and J by 7 bases, and 17 bases separated the two germline ends. DNA of the CDR3: TGTGCCAGCAGCTTGTGGGGCCCCCAGGTGGGGACCCAGTACTTC. Amino acid sequence: CASSLWGPQVGTQYF.

The genes are TRBV5-8 and TRBJ1-5; D is undetermined. The CDR3 has 17 residues. Germline V gives CDR1 SGHTS, CDR2 YDEGEE. V was clipped by 2 bases and J by 0 bases, with 15 bases between them. The CDR3 reads CASSFRQPPNSNQPQHF. CDR3 DNA: TGTGCCAGCAGCTTTCGACAACCGCCCAATAGCAATCAGCCCCAGCATTTT.

This chain joins TRBV9 and TRBJ1-2; 7 bases are a match to TRBD1. This CDR3 has 15 amino acids. With 4 bases clipped from V and 11 bases from J, the junction kept 17 bases outside the gene matches. Germline loops: CDR1 SGDLS, CDR2 YYNGEE. For the CDR3, the DNA is TGTGCCAGCAGCCCAAGAGGGGGGGACAGTCTTGCTTACACCTTC. Protein: CASSPRGGDSLAYTF.

The chain carries TRBV4-3 and TRBJ2-1, with D possibly matching TRBD2 (6 bases). Germline CDR1 LGHNA, CDR2 YSLEER. Trimming removed 3 bases from V and 7 bases from J, with 13 bases in between. The CDR3 spans 14 residues. The CDR3, as DNA: TGCGCCAGCAGCCAGCAGACTAGGGGAAATGAGCAGTTCTTC. This translates into CASSQQTRGNEQFF.

The chain recombines TRBV7-3 with TRBJ2-7; maybe TRBD1 (6 bases). This CDR3 contains 14 residues. Germline V gives CDR1 SGHTA, CDR2 FQGTGA. V was pared by 5 bases and J by 4 bases, with 15 bases between. The CDR3 region is CASSPQGGGYEQYF. For the CDR3, the DNA is TGTGCCAGCAGCCCACAGGGCGGTGGGTACGAGCAGTACTTC.

V and J are TRBV11-3 and TRBJ2-1; D gene uncertain. Between the trimmed V and J ends, which lost 5 bases and 2 bases, there was a span of 7 bases. The CDR3 is 13 residues long. Germline CDR1 SGHNT, CDR2 YENEEA. The CDR3 here is CASSLDTYNEQFF. CDR3 DNA: TGTGCCAGCAGCCTCGATACCTACAATGAGCAGTTCTTC.

The chain has TRBV7-6 and TRBJ2-1; TRBD2 agrees at 7 bases. With 5 bases clipped from V and 2 bases from J, the junction kept 9 bases outside the gene matches. The CDR3 runs 16 residues. Germline assignment: CDR1 SGHVS and CDR2 FNYEAQ. In nucleotides, the CDR3 is TGTGCCAGCAGCCAGACGCTAGCGGACCCCTACAATGAGCAGTTCTTC. Amino acid sequence: CASSQTLADPYNEQFF.

The gene calls are TRBV18 and TRBJ1-2; D unresolved. The CDR3 length is 13 residues. Germline CDR1 and CDR2: KGHSH and LQKENI. The V gene lost 3 bases and the J gene lost 2 bases, with 7 bases spanning the gap. For the CDR3, the DNA is TGTGCCAGCTCACCTAACCAGAACTATGGCTACACCTTC. Translating gives CASSPNQNYGYTF.

The genes are TRBV7-3 and TRBJ2-1; D perhaps matches TRBD1 (7 bases). Germline-derived CDR1 and CDR2 are SGHTA and FQGTGA. The CDR3 loop spans 15 amino acids. V lost 5 bases and J 5 bases, leaving 16 bases between the germline ends. CDR3 in amino acids: CASSPQGGHNNEQFF. CDR3 DNA sequence: TGTGCCAGCAGCCCCCAGGGGGGTCACAACAATGAGCAGTTCTTC.

In regard to this clone: Other DNA sequences in this sample translate to the same CDR3. The rearrangement uses TRBV2 and TRBJ2-5; D is ambiguous. Germline V gene sequence: CDR1 SNHLY, CDR2 FYNNEI. Trimming took off 5 bases at V and 2 bases at J, with 6 bases between the two ends. CDR3 length: 12 residues. DNA of the CDR3: TGTGCCAGCAGTTTATTGCAAGAGACCCAGTACTTC. Residues: CASSLLQETQYF.

The V call is TRBV19, the J call TRBJ1-2; D gene uncertain. Trimming removed 6 bases at V and 7 bases at J, with 12 bases between. Germline V gene lookup returns CDR1 LNHDA and CDR2 SQIVND (reference sequence). The CDR3 is 12 residues long. The CDR3 region is CASSPDSGGYTF. CDR3 DNA sequence: TGTGCCAGTAGCCCCGACTCTGGTGGCTACACCTTC.

This chain joins TRBV6-6 and TRBJ2-7; D perhaps matches TRBD1 (5 bases). The CDR3 contains 13 residues. Per the germline V gene, CDR1 is MNHNY and CDR2 is SVGAGI (reference sequence). The ends were cut back, 4 bases at V and 3 bases at J, with 10 bases in the middle. The CDR3 region has the DNA TGTGCCAGCAGTTTATCGACAGACTACGAGCAGTACTTC. Protein sequence: CASSLSTDYEQYF.